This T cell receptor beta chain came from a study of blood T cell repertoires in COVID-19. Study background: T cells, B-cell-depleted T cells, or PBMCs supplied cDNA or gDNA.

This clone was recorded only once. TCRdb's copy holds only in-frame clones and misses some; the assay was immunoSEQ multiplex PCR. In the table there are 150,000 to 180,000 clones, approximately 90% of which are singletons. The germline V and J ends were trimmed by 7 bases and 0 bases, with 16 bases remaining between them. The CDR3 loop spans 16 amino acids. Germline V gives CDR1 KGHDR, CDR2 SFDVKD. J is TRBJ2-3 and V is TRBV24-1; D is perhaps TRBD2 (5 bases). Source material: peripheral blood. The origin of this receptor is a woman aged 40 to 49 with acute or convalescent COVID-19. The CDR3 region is CATSQGRGFSTDTQYF. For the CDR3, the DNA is TGTGCCACCAGCCAAGGTCGAGGGTTCAGCACAGATACGCAGTATTTT.